This section outlines one TCR beta chain sequence together with its context. Its antigen has not been determined. Base qualities are not at hand, and no much larger clone is one base apart. The data were obtained in a study of blood T cells in healthy people across ages (dated by TCRdb to between 2014 and 2017). A note on the overall study: In model experiments, roughly one uniquely barcoded TCR beta cDNA molecule per two T cells was captured by template switching. The study measured age-related changes in TCR beta repertoire diversity using deep sequencing normalized with unique cDNA molecular identifiers. Donors were grouped into four age groups: young (average about 15 years), middle-aged (39), aged (roughly 62) and long-lived (approximately 81). To avoid experimental bias, donors of different ages were spread randomly across the sequencing lanes. The study analyzed two additional independent replicas of 1 million unique cDNA reads from the same blood draw for two donors, one aged 18 to 29 and one aged 80 or older. Results and caveats for the whole study, not just this receptor: Estimates of total diversity from one million sequenced T cells were regarded as lower bounds and underestimates. The CMV infection status of donors was not known, potentially confounding age-related changes in expanded clonotypes. Compared with the aged group, the long-lived group had more naive CD4+ T cells, fewer expanded clones and increased TCR diversity, a pattern suggesting age selection. As age increased, observed TCR beta diversity per million T cells dropped in a roughly linear way, and a significant reduction was already evident by age roughly 36. The percentage of naive T cells measured by flow cytometry correlated strongly with observed TCR beta diversity. Bulk unsorted PBMC profiling prevented conclusive comparison of naive and antigen-experienced compartments.

The germline V and J ends show losses of 1 base and 2 bases respectively, and no gene match explains 7 bases of the junction. From the cysteine through the phenylalanine, the CDR3 covers 18 amino acids. Here the CDR3 DNA is all that survives: 54 bases in frame from base 1. Via the germline V gene (reference sequence), CDR1 is MNHEY and CDR2 SMNVEV. Donors were a few dozen systemically healthy Caucasian individuals from Russia aged roughly 6 to 100 years. Each donor gave about 9.7 milliliters of peripheral blood, drawn into EDTA-treated Vacutainer tubes. PBMCs were isolated by Ficoll-Paque density-gradient centrifugation, with at least 7 million obtained per sample. Trizol reagent was used to extract total RNA from the PBMCs, yielding at least 5 micrograms per sample. The percentages of naive CD45RAhigh/CD27high T cells were determined by flow cytometry on a PBMC aliquot from every donor. The protocol used for the library was 5' RACE. Sequencer: Illumina HiSeq 2500. A second PCR of roughly 7 to 11 cycles was performed with a sample-barcoded 5' primer and a J-beta primer mix. A unique molecular identifier was introduced onto each TCR beta cDNA molecule by a template-switch 5' adaptor carrying 12 random nucleotides. Each sample yielded at least 2.5 million CDR3-containing paired-end reads. First-strand cDNA synthesis was performed from all RNA using the Mint cDNA synthesis kit, with priming by a TRBC-specific oligonucleotide. Following uracil-DNA glycosylase treatment, all cDNA underwent a first 18-cycle PCR with the universal primers M1SS and BC2_uni_R. The published analysis was carried out like this. Each sample was normalized by randomly selecting 1 million high-quality reads, each carrying a distinct molecular identifier. Reads sharing molecular identifiers were discarded rather than binned into consensus sequences. CDR3 identification, clonotype clustering and error correction used MiTCR with a Q25 quality threshold and the strictest error-elimination algorithm. A nonparametric unseen species model with Euler transformation was used to estimate lower-bound total TCR beta diversity. Using fastp at Q25 and MiXCR, TCRdb reprocessed the public reads and kept productive beta chains. Each CDR3 protein appears once, grouped with its most common genes and DNA. These V and J calls are TCRdb output, not the study's own analysis. The table for this sample lists roughly 1.6 million distinct CDR3 sequences; around 36% of them were counted only once. The ten largest clones represent about 11% of the sample.

In this chain, TRBV27 is recombined with TRBJ2-1; 11 central bases correspond to TRBD2. The receptor was isolated from a woman younger than 45 in good health. Sequencing input: blood. The sequenced DNA: TGTGCCAGCAGTTTATTAACTAGCGGGAGTGGTCCCTACAATGAGCAGTTCTTC. Its coded protein is CASSLLTSGSGPYNEQFF.